One TCR beta chain is described in this entry. Antigen: not known. The PCR was carried out with 60 Vbeta primers and 13 Jbeta primers. Produced via immunoSEQ multiplex PCR; TCRdb's table is partial and in-frame only. The sample yields approximately 190,000 clones, around 85% seen once. This specimen belongs to a study of cytomegalovirus exposure and HLA in healthy donors. The wider study: The early release's HLA-typed donors yielded roughly 85 million unique TCRs.

In germline, CDR1 is LGHNA, CDR2 YSLEER. V was clipped by 0 bases and J by 2 bases, with 10 bases between them. The CDR3 has 15 amino acids. Points from the study as a whole: Prior analysis indicated that the majority of TCR beta V segments exhibited productivity approximately 87% or approximately 30% of the time. Prediction of most subjects' HLA-A and HLA-B alleles by TCR beta sequences was reportedly accurate. Investigators reported 150 to 200 TCR beta chains as tied to cytomegalovirus.

Material: PBMCs. This chain connects TRBV4-3 to TRBJ1-2; D is unresolved. The receptor was isolated from a man aged 40-49 years in good health and CMV-seropositive. CDR3 in DNA: TGCGCCAGCAGCCAAGATTTTAGCAGCAACTATGGCTACACCTTC. It translates to CASSQDFSSNYGYTF.